These T cell receptor beta chains were read from a single sample in a study of blood T cell repertoires in COVID-19. Clones were read by immunoSEQ multiplex PCR, and TCRdb kept only the in-frame ones, dropping some. The table has approximately 180,000 clones, roughly 82% seen once; the top ten hold about 5%. The specimen was PBMCs or T cells enriched from blood (not recorded which). Every receptor here comes from an older woman with acute COVID-19. The CDR3 runs from the conserved cysteine through the conserved F or W.

>TRBJ1-6|TRBV6-2/TRBV6-3
CASSPDREPGDSPLHF
>TRBJ2-3|TRBV5-1
CASSLGTSHGRDTQYF
>TRBJ2-5|TRBV9
CASSVAPSGGPQETQYF
>TRBJ2-1|TRBV5-6
CASSQLSGGNHNEQFF
>TRBJ1-2|TRBV7-9
CASSLLEGHGGYTF
>TRBJ1-3|TRBV7-2
CASSPQGYMYSGNTIYF
>TRBJ1-1|TRBV5-5
CASSLPQVSEAFF
>TRBJ2-5|TRBV4-2
CASSQEGLALYQETQYF
>TRBJ1-3|TRBV4-3
CASSQVPLGNTIYF
>TRBJ1-5|TRBV30
CAWSVGVTNQPQHF
>TRBJ2-5|TRBV24-1
CATSWKGGWGETQYF
>TRBJ1-2|TRBV10-3
CAISESIGQDILGYTF
>TRBJ1-5|TRBV19
CASSIRTGVINQPQHF
>TRBJ1-4|TRBV4-3
CASSLAPGQGSIGEKLFF
>TRBJ1-3|TRBV13
CASSLRSSGNTIYF
>TRBJ2-7|TRBV4-3
CASSQDKGPTYEQYF
>TRBJ1-3|TRBV19
CASSTQQARPGNTIYF
>TRBJ2-1|TRBV9
CASSVLPQGYNEQFF
>TRBJ1-2|TRBV20-1
CSAPHESGYTF
>TRBJ2-1|TRBV2
CASSERGWLAGAYNEQFF
>TRBJ2-5|TRBV5-4
CASSPQTAKPGQNQQETQYF
>TRBJ1-2|TRBV9
CASSGTLSPRAGVRYGYTF
>TRBJ2-7|TRBV30
CAWSVSYEQYF
>TRBJ1-2|TRBV4-3
CASSQDGGVGGYTF
>TRBJ1-1|TRBV11-2
CASSYVRAEAFF
>TRBJ1-2|TRBV5-8
CASSRDSYYGYTF
>TRBJ1-2|TRBV19
CASSSRGGLGYTF
>TRBJ1-4|TRBV4-3
CASSQRQGNEKLFF